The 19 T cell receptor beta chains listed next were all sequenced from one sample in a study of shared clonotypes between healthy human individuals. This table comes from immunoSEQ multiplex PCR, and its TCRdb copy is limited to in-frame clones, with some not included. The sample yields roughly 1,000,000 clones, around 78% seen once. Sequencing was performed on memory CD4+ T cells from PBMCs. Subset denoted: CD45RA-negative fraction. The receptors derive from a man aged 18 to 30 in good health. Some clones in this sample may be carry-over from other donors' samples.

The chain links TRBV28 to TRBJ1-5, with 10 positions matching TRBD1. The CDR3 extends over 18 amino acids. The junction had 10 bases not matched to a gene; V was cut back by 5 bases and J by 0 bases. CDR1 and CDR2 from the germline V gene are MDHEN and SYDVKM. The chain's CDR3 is CASSNKPGQGNSNQPQHF. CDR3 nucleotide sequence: TGTGCCAGCAGTAATAAACCGGGACAGGGGAATAGCAATCAGCCCCAGCATTTT.

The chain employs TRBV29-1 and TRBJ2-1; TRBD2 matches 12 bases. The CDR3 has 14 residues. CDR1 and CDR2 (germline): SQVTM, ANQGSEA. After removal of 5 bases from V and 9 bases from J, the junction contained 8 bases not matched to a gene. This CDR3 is CSVWASGREVEQFF. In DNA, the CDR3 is TGCAGCGTTTGGGCTAGCGGGAGGGAGGTTGAGCAGTTCTTC.

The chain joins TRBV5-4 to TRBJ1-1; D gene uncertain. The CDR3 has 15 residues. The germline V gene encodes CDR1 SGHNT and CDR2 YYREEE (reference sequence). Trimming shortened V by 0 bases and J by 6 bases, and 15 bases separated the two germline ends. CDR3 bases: TGTGCCAGCAGCTTGGGGGGAGGCACGATCGCTGAAGCTTTCTTT. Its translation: CASSLGGGTIAEAFF. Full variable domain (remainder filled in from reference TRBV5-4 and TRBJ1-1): ETGVTQSPTHLIKTRGQQVTLRCSSQSGHNTVSWYQQALGQGPQFIFQYYREEENGRGNFPPRFSGLQFPNYSSELNVNALELDDSALYLCASSLGGGTIAEAFFGQGTRLTVV.

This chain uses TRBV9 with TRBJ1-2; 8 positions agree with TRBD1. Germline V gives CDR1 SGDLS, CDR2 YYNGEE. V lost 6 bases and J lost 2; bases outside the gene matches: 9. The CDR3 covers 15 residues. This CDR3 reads CASTPGGTGNYGYTF. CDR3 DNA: TGTGCCAGCACCCCCGGAGGGACAGGAAACTATGGCTACACCTTC.

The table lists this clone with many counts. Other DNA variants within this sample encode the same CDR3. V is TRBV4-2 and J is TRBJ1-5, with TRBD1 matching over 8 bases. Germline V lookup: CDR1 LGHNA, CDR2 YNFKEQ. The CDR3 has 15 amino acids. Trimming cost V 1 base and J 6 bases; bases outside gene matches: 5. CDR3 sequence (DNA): TGTGCCAGCAGCCAAGGGACAGGGTTGGGTCAGCCCCAGCATTTT. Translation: CASSQGTGLGQPQHF.

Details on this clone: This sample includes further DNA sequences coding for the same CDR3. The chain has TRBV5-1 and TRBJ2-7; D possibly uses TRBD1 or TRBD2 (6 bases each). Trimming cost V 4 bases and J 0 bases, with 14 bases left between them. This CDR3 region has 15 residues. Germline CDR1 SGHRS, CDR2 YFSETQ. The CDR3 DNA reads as TGCGCCAGCAGCCCCGGGGGCGGTAGCTCCTACGAGCAGTACTTC. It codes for CASSPGGGSSYEQYF.

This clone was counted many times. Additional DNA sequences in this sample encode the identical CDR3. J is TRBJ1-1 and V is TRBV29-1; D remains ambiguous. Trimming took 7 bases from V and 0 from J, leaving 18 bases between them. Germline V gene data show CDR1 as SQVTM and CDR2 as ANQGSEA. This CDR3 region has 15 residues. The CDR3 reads CSGSPGWGMNTEAFF. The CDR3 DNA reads TGCAGCGGGTCCCCGGGGTGGGGAATGAACACTGAAGCTTTCTTT.

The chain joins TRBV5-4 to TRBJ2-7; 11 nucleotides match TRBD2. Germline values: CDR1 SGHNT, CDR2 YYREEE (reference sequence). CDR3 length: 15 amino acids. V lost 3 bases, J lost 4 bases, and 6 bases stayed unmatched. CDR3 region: CASSSGTSGFYEQYF. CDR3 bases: TGTGCCAGCAGCTCAGGGACTAGCGGCTTTTACGAGCAGTACTTC. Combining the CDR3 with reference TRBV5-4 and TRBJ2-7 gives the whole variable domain ETGVTQSPTHLIKTRGQQVTLRCSSQSGHNTVSWYQQALGQGPQFIFQYYREEENGRGNFPPRFSGLQFPNYSSELNVNALELDDSALYLCASSSGTSGFYEQYFGPGTRLTVT.

The CDR3 nucleotides are TGTGCCAGCAAGACTGAAGCTTTCTTT. This encodes CASKTEAFF. This rearrangement joins TRBV5-8 to TRBJ1-1; D is undetermined. Germline CDR1 is SGHTS and CDR2 is YDEGEE. The CDR3 has 9 amino acids. V lost 6 bases and J 5 bases, leaving 2 bases between the germline ends. Supplemented by reference TRBV5-8 and TRBJ1-1, the full variable domain reads EAGVTQSPTHLIKTRGQQATLRCSPISGHTSVYWYQQALGLGLQFLLWYDEGEERNRGNFPPRFSGRQFPNYSSELNVNALELEDSALYLCASKTEAFFGQGTRLTVV.

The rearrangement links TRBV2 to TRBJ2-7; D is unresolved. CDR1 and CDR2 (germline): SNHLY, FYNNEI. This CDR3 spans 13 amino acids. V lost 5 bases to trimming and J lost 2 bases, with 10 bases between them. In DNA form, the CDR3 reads TGTGCCAGCAGTCGGCAAGAACCCTACGAGCAGTACTTC. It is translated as CASSRQEPYEQYF.

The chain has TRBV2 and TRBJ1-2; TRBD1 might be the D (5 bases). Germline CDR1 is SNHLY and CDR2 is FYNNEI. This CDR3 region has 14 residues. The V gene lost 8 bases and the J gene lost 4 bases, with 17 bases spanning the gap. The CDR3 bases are TGTGCCAGCGGTCCTGGGGACCGCTCCTATGGCTACACCTTC. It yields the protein CASGPGDRSYGYTF.

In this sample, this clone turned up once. The CDR3 is CASSLGVQGLTEAFF. For the CDR3, the DNA is TGTGCCAGCAGCTTAGGGGTGCAGGGGTTGACTGAAGCTTTCTTT. The rearrangement links TRBV7-2 to TRBJ1-1; D might be TRBD1 (6 bases). CDR1 is SGHTA, CDR2 FQGNSA, per germline. With 1 base removed from V and 5 bases from J, the gap between germline ends came to 14 bases. CDR3 length equals 15 residues.

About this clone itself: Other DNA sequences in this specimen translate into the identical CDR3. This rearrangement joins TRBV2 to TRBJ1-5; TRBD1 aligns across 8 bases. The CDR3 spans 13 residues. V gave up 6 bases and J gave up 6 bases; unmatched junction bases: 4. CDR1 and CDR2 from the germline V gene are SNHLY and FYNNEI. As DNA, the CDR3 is TGTGCCAGCAGGGGGACAGGCGGTCAGCCCCAGCATTTT. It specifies CASRGTGGQPQHF.

CDR3 residues: CASSLYSNTEAFF. The CDR3 bases are TGTGCCAGCAGTTTATACAGCAACACTGAAGCTTTCTTT. The genes are TRBV28 and TRBJ1-1; the D is unclear. The CDR3 runs 13 residues. V was cut by 1 base and J by 2 bases, with 5 bases left in between. Germline CDR1 MDHEN, CDR2 SYDVKM.

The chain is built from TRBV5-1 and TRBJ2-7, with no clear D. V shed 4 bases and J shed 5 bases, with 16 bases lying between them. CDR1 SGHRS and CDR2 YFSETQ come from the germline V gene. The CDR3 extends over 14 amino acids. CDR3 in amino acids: CASSLLNNGHEQYF. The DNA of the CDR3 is TGCGCCAGCAGCCTATTAAACAATGGGCACGAGCAGTACTTC.

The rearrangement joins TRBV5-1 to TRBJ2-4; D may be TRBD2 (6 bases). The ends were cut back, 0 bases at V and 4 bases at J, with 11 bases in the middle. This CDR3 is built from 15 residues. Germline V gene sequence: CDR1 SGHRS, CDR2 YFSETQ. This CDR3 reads CASSLEAGSKNIQYF. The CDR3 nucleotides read TGCGCCAGCAGCTTGGAAGCGGGTTCAAAAAACATTCAGTACTTC.

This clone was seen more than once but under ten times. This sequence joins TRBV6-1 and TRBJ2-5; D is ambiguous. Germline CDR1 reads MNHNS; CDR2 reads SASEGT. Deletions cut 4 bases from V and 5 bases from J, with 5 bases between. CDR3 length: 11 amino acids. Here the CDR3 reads CASSGWETQYF. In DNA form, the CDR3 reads TGTGCCAGCAGTGGGTGGGAGACCCAGTACTTC.

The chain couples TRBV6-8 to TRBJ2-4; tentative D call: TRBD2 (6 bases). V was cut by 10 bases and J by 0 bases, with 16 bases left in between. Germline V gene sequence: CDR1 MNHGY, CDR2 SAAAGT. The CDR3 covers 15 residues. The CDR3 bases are TGTGCCACCCCGGGGGACCCAATAGCCAAAAACATTCAGTACTTC. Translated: CATPGDPIAKNIQYF.

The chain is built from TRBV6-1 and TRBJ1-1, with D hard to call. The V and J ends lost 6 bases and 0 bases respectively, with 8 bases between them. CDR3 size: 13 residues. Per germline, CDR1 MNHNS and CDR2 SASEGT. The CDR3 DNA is TGTGCCAGCAGAGAGCACCTGAACACTGAAGCTTTCTTT. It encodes CASREHLNTEAFF.